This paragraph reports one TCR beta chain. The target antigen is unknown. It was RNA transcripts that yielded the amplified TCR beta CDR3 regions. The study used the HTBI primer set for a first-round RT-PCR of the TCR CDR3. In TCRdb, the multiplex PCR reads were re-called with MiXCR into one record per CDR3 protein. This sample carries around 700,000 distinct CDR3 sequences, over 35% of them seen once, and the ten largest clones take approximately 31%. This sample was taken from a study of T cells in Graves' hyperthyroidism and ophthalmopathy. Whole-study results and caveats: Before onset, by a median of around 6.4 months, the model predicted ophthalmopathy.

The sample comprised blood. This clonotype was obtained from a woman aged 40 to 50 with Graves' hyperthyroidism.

The CDR3 loop reads CASSDRASPTSTDTQYF. Here the CDR3 DNA reads TGTGCCAGCAGTGATAGAGCGTCCCCCACTAGCACAGATACGCAGTATTTT. The genes are TRBV2 and TRBJ2-3, with D unresolved. Looked up from germline, CDR1 is SNHLY and CDR2 is FYNNEI. Trimming cost V 3 bases and J 0 bases, with 16 bases left between them. CDR3 length: 17 residues.